The 9 T cell receptor beta chains below all came from one sample that was sequenced in a study of cytomegalovirus exposure and HLA in healthy donors. The PCR contained 60 Vbeta and 13 Jbeta primers. Assay used: immunoSEQ multiplex PCR; TCRdb lists only in-frame clones, some missing. The sample has some 180,000 clones, 65% to 85% seen once. The sequenced sample consisted of PBMCs. All receptors derive from a woman aged 30 to 39 in good health and CMV-seronegative.

This clone was observed once. CDR3 sequence reads: CASSRGLAGGPAPYEQYF. CDR3 sequence (DNA): TGTGCCAGCAGCCGTGGACTAGCGGGGGGGCCCGCTCCCTACGAGCAGTACTTC. The chain combines TRBV11-2 with TRBJ2-7; 15 bases agree with TRBD2. Trimming removed 5 bases from V and 2 bases from J; junction bases left unmatched: 10. Germline CDR1 SGHAT, CDR2 FQNNGV. This CDR3 region has 18 residues. Full variable domain (rest looked up from reference TRBV11-2 and TRBJ2-7): EAGVAQSPRYKIIEKRQSVAFWCNPISGHATLYWYQQILGQGPKLLIQFQNNGVVDDSQLPKDRFSAERLKGVDSTLKIQPAKLEDSAVYLCASSRGLAGGPAPYEQYFGPGTRLTVT.

The chain has TRBV2 and TRBJ1-2; D possibly corresponds to TRBD1 (5 bases). The CDR3 has 15 residues. Germline values: CDR1 SNHLY, CDR2 FYNNEI. V was cut by 4 bases and J by 2 bases, with 14 bases left in between. The CDR3 sequence: CASSGPGGGNYGYTF. CDR3 DNA sequence: TGTGCCAGCAGTGGACCGGGGGGAGGAAACTATGGCTACACCTTC.

The chain recombines TRBV2 with TRBJ2-1, with D possibly matching TRBD2 (6 bases). The CDR3 contains 14 residues. With 4 bases removed from V and 1 base from J, the gap between germline ends came to 8 bases. Germline loops: CDR1 SNHLY, CDR2 FYNNEI. The CDR3 protein is CASSGGVSYNEQFF. As DNA, the CDR3 is TGTGCCAGCAGTGGCGGGGTATCCTACAATGAGCAGTTCTTC.

The chain has TRBV29-1 and TRBJ2-7; the D gene is possibly TRBD2 (6 bases). The germline CDR1 and CDR2 sequences are SQVTM and ANQGSEA. V was clipped by 7 bases and J by 6 bases, with 19 bases between them. The CDR3 has 13 amino acids. CDR3 DNA sequence: TGCAGCGGCCAAGCGGACGGGGGAGGCGAGCAGTACTTC. Its protein is CSGQADGGGEQYF.

V and J are TRBV11-2 and TRBJ2-1; maybe TRBD1 (5 bases). The CDR3 is made up of 16 amino acids. Looked up from germline, CDR1 is SGHAT and CDR2 is FQNNGV. The V and J ends lost 5 bases and 3 bases respectively, with 17 bases between them. The CDR3 sequence is CASSPFDRPLYNEQFF. In DNA, the CDR3 is TGTGCCAGCAGCCCCTTTGACAGACCGCTCTACAATGAGCAGTTCTTC.

This clone is a singleton in its sample. V and J are TRBV6-6 and TRBJ2-1; D is perhaps TRBD2 (6 bases). Germline V lookup: CDR1 MNHNY, CDR2 SVGAGI (reference sequence). Trimming pared 6 bases from V and 5 bases from J, leaving 14 bases between. The CDR3 length is 14 residues. This CDR3 is CASRPRDWNNEQFF. The CDR3 region has the DNA TGTGCCAGCAGGCCCCGGGACTGGAACAATGAGCAGTTCTTC.

This chain links TRBV28 with TRBJ2-5, with TRBD2 as a possible D gene (5 bases). CDR1 is MDHEN, CDR2 SYDVKM, per germline. Trimming cost V 5 bases and J 1 base, with 17 bases left between them. This CDR3 is 16 amino acids long. This CDR3 reads CASSPTGRGSQETQYF. The CDR3 DNA is TGTGCCAGCAGTCCGACTGGGAGAGGCTCCCAAGAGACCCAGTACTTC.

The V call is TRBV4-2, the J call TRBJ1-2; 10 nucleotides align to TRBD1. CDR1 and CDR2 (germline): LGHNA, YNFKEQ. V gave up 2 bases and J gave up 5 bases; unmatched junction bases: 2. The CDR3 has 14 residues. CDR3 region: CASSQPGQGYGYTF. The CDR3 nucleotides read TGTGCCAGCAGCCAACCGGGACAGGGGTATGGCTACACCTTC.

There are a few counts of this clone. V gene TRBV6-4 combines with J gene TRBJ1-1; 7 bases map to TRBD1. There are 15 residues in the CDR3. V gave up 5 bases and J gave up 0 bases; unmatched junction bases: 6. CDR1 and CDR2 (germline): MRHNA, SNTAGT. The CDR3 reads CASSPTGELNTEAFF. The DNA of the CDR3 is TGTGCCAGCAGTCCTACAGGGGAACTGAACACTGAAGCTTTCTTT.